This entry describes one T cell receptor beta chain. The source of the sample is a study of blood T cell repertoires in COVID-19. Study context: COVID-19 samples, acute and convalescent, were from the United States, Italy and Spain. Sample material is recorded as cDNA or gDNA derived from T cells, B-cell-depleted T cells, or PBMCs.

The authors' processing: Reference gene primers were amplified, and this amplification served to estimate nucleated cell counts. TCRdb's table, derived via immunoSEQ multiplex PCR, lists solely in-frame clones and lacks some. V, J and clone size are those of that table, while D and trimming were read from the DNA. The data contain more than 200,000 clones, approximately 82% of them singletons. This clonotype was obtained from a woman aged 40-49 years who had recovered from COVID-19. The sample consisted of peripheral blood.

DNA for the CDR3: TGCGCCAGCAGCCAAGATTCTGCCGGTGTCTTGGTTTATGGCTACACCTTC. Translated, it gives CASSQDSAGVLVYGYTF. The rearrangement links TRBV4-3 to TRBJ1-2, with unresolved D. The germline gives CDR1 LGHNA, CDR2 YSLEER. Trimming pared 0 bases from V and 5 bases from J, leaving 19 bases between. CDR3 length: 17 amino acids.